The 20 T cell receptor beta chains in this list originate from one sample, sequenced in a study of T-cell reconstitution after alpha-beta-depleted transplantation in children. Unique molecular identifiers tagged the TCRbeta library. Using its own MiXCR run on the PCR reads, TCRdb lists one record per CDR3 protein. The sample yields about 610,000 distinct CDR3 sequences, 8% to 11% seen once. Here the sequenced sample was PBMCs from the stem cell graft donor, taken from the stem cell graft. These receptors all come from a human donor who donated a stem cell graft to a child with acute myeloid leukemia.

This clonotype showed up just a few times. The chain carries TRBV20-1 and TRBJ2-1, with 7 nucleotides matching TRBD2. Trimming removed 3 bases from V and 3 bases from J; junction bases left unmatched: 11. The germline V gene has CDR1 DFQATT and CDR2 SNEGSKA (reference sequence). This CDR3 has 16 amino acids. DNA for the CDR3: TGCAGTGCTAGGGATTTCGCGGGAGTCAGCTACAATGAGCAGTTCTTC. The encoded protein is CSARDFAGVSYNEQFF.

This clonotype has a handful of counts. J is TRBJ1-6 and V is TRBV11-1; D uncertain. The CDR3 covers 15 residues. The V and J ends lost 1 base and 10 bases respectively, with 14 bases between them. Per the germline V gene, CDR1 is SGHAT and CDR2 is FQDESV (reference sequence). The CDR3 sequence is CASSLEGQARSPLHF. CDR3 DNA sequence: TGTGCCAGCAGCTTAGAAGGGCAAGCGAGATCACCCCTCCACTTT.

The sample holds many counts of this clonotype. This chain uses TRBV7-6 with TRBJ2-3; 11 nucleotides align to TRBD2. The germline CDR1 and CDR2 sequences are SGHVS and FNYEAQ. The CDR3 is made up of 17 amino acids. The ends lost 5 bases at V and 5 bases at J; junction bases unmatched: 12. In DNA, the CDR3 is TGTGCCAGCAGCCCGGTAGCGGGAGGGCCTAGGGGAGATACGCAGTATTTT. It is translated as CASSPVAGGPRGDTQYF.

This clonotype was picked up a small number of times. The gene calls are TRBV11-1 and TRBJ2-3; TRBD2 aligns across 7 bases. Germline CDR1 SGHAT, CDR2 FQDESV (reference sequence). V lost 5 bases and J lost 2; bases outside the gene matches: 19. There are 19 residues in the CDR3. The CDR3: CASSPGQMALAETTDTQYF. The DNA of the CDR3 is TGTGCCAGCAGCCCGGGGCAGATGGCTCTAGCGGAGACCACAGATACGCAGTATTTT.

In its sample, this clonotype was seen a few times. This chain connects TRBV20-1 to TRBJ2-7, with D possibly TRBD1 on 6 matching bases. This CDR3 contains 12 residues. Germline lookup yields CDR1 DFQATT and CDR2 SNEGSKA (reference sequence). Trimming took off 3 bases at V and 4 bases at J, with 10 bases between the two ends. The CDR3 nucleotides read TGCAGTGCTAGTCTGACAGGTTACGAGCAGTACTTC. It specifies CSASLTGYEQYF.

This clonotype was seen a few times. The CDR3 is CASRGLAGTPPQWEQFF. CDR3 nucleotides: TGTGCCAGCAGGGGACTAGCGGGTACCCCACCCCAATGGGAGCAGTTCTTC. This rearrangement joins TRBV12-3 or TRBV12-4 to TRBJ2-1; 12 bases line up with TRBD2. The V and J ends lost 6 bases and 10 bases, in that order; junction bases with no gene match: 16. The CDR3 spans 17 residues.

This clonotype was detected only a few times. The chain has TRBV29-1 and TRBJ2-7, with D tentatively TRBD1 (6 bases). Germline loops: CDR1 SQVTM, CDR2 ANQGSEA. The V end lost 1 base, the J end lost 5 bases, and 12 bases lay between the germline ends. This CDR3 region has 13 residues. The CDR3 reads CSVEGRGAHEQYF. CDR3 coding DNA: TGCAGCGTTGAAGGCAGGGGAGCCCACGAGCAGTACTTC.

This clonotype was observed a few times. The rearrangement links TRBV6-5 to TRBJ2-1; TRBD2 matches 9 bases. Trimming took 6 bases from V and 0 from J; bases not matched to a gene: 6. CDR1 is MNHEY, CDR2 SVGAGI, per germline. CDR3 size: 16 residues. The CDR3 DNA is TGTGCCAGCAGCTTTAGCGGGGGAAGCTCCTACAATGAGCAGTTCTTC. Its protein is CASSFSGGSSYNEQFF.

This clonotype appeared many times. The chain couples TRBV7-8 to TRBJ2-7, with TRBD2 as a possible D gene (6 bases). Germline CDR1 and CDR2: SGHVS and FQNEAQ. V was shortened by 6 bases and J by 5 bases, with 17 bases between the two germline ends. This CDR3 comprises 14 residues. The CDR3 sequence: CASRPGRWVDEQYF. CDR3 in DNA: TGTGCCAGCAGGCCCGGGAGATGGGTTGACGAGCAGTACTTC. The full variable domain, in which reference TRBV7-8 and TRBJ2-7 provide the parts outside the CDR3, is GAGVSQSPRYKVAKRGQDVALRCDPISGHVSLFWYQQALGQGPEFLTYFQNEAQLDKSGLPSDRFFAERPEGSVSTLKIQRTQQEDSAVYLCASRPGRWVDEQYFGPGTRLTVT.

This clonotype came up a few times. The chain joins TRBV20-1 to TRBJ1-2; TRBD1 agrees at 10 bases. CDR3 length: 14 amino acids. Germline V CDR1 and CDR2: DFQATT, SNEGSKA (reference sequence). J lost 5 bases, V lost 2 bases, and 5 bases had no gene match. This CDR3 reads CSARPTGGLYGYTF. In DNA form, the CDR3 reads TGCAGTGCTAGACCGACAGGGGGCTTGTATGGCTACACCTTC.

About this clonotype itself: One junction end does not reproduce the germline sequence, and a read error may be involved. The genes are TRBV15 and TRBJ2-7; tentative D call: TRBD2 (6 bases). CDR3 length: 13 residues. CDR1 and CDR2 (germline): LNHNV, YYDKDF (reference sequence). CDR3 DNA sequence: TGTGCCACCAGCAGTGAGTTGGGTGCGGGGACGAGGTTC. As protein: CATSSELGAGTRF.

V is TRBV18 and J is TRBJ2-7; D is unclear. V was pared by 1 base and J by 5 bases, with 6 bases between. Germline CDR1 KGHSH, CDR2 LQKENI. CDR3 length: 12 residues. Here the CDR3 reads CASSPQENEQYF. As DNA, the CDR3 is TGTGCCAGCTCACCACAGGAAAACGAGCAGTACTTC.

This clonotype appeared a few times. The genes are TRBV6-6 and TRBJ1-3; D perhaps matches TRBD1 (6 bases). Germline assignment: CDR1 MNHNY and CDR2 SVGAGI (reference sequence). The CDR3 spans 13 residues. Between the trimmed V and J ends, which lost 7 bases and 4 bases, there was a span of 11 bases. The CDR3 protein is CASTDGGGNTIYF. CDR3 DNA sequence: TGTGCCAGCACCGACGGGGGCGGAAACACCATATATTTT.

This clonotype was counted between two and nine times. This CDR3 is CASSLGDRHTDTQYF. CDR3 in DNA: TGTGCCAGCAGTCTAGGGGACAGACACACAGATACGCAGTATTTT. This rearrangement joins TRBV12-3 or TRBV12-4 to TRBJ2-3, with 7 bases matching TRBD1. The CDR3 consists of 15 residues. Trimming at V came to 5 bases and at J to 2 bases, leaving 7 bases not matched to a gene.

This clonotype has more than one count but fewer than ten. The chain couples TRBV15 to TRBJ2-5, with 7 bases matching TRBD1. Trimming took 10 bases from V and 2 from J; bases not matched to a gene: 16. The CDR3 consists of 16 residues. Germline lookup yields CDR1 LNHNV and CDR2 YYDKDF (reference sequence). This chain's CDR3 is CAITPGKGAIQETQYF. The CDR3 DNA reads TGTGCCATCACCCCCGGGAAGGGGGCTATTCAAGAGACCCAGTACTTC. Complete variable domain (other parts from reference TRBV15 and TRBJ2-5): DAMVIQNPRYQVTQFGKPVTLSCSQTLNHNVMYWYQQKSSQAPKLLFHYYDKDFNNEADTPDNFQSRRPNTSFCFLDIRSPGLGDTAMYLCAITPGKGAIQETQYFGPGTRLLVL.

This clonotype has only a few counts. This chain links TRBV4-2 with TRBJ2-1; 9 bases match TRBD2. The J segment lost 8 bases and the V segment lost 8 bases, leaving 22 bases of the junction unmatched. Germline V CDR1 and CDR2: LGHNA, YNFKEQ. The CDR3 loop spans 18 amino acids. Here the CDR3 DNA reads TGTGCCAGCGAGAGGAGGGGTAGCGGGAGTCCCCTTGGGGATGAGCAGTTCTTC. This codes for CASERRGSGSPLGDEQFF.

The table lists this clonotype with a few counts. The rearrangement uses TRBV20-1 and TRBJ2-7; TRBD2 agrees at 13 bases. The CDR3 is 18 residues long. V lost 0 bases, J lost 3 bases, and 11 bases stayed unmatched. Germline CDR1 and CDR2: DFQATT and SNEGSKA (reference sequence). Written as DNA, the CDR3 is TGCAGTGCTAGAGACCCCGGACTAGCGGGAGAGGGTGTCTACGAGCAGTACTTC. It is translated as CSARDPGLAGEGVYEQYF.

This clonotype was found many times. The J gene is TRBJ2-7, the V gene TRBV7-2, with 9 bases fitting TRBD2. The J segment lost 4 bases and the V segment lost 5 bases, leaving 3 bases of the junction unmatched. This CDR3 has 13 amino acids. The germline gives CDR1 SGHTA, CDR2 FQGNSA. CDR3 DNA: TGTGCCAGCAGCGATACTAGCGGGTACGAGCAGTACTTC. Residues: CASSDTSGYEQYF.

This clonotype was recorded at least ten times. The chain carries TRBV5-1 and TRBJ2-1; 7 nucleotides line up with TRBD2. The trim removed 0 bases at V and 9 bases at J, leaving 6 bases unmatched. CDR3 length: 14 amino acids. Looked up from germline, CDR1 is SGHRS and CDR2 is YFSETQ. The CDR3, as DNA: TGCGCCAGCAGCTTGGGGCGAGGGGAGGGTGAGCAGTTCTTC. Translated: CASSLGRGEGEQFF.

In this sample, this clonotype turned up a few times. The J gene is TRBJ2-7, the V gene TRBV29-1; TRBD2 matches at 10 bases. Germline lookup yields CDR1 SQVTM and CDR2 ANQGSEA. After removal of 1 base from V and 3 bases from J, the junction contained 3 bases not matched to a gene. This CDR3 is built from 14 residues. The CDR3 region is CSVEGASGSYEQYF. CDR3 DNA: TGCAGCGTTGAAGGGGCTAGCGGGAGCTACGAGCAGTACTTC.